This TCR beta chain was profiled in a study of T-cell memory formation after mild COVID-19. The CDR3 contains 14 residues. Trimming removed 3 bases from V and 7 bases from J; junction bases left unmatched: 6. Looked up from germline, CDR1 is KGHDR and CDR2 is SFDVKD. This clonotype was picked up a small number of times. TCRdb independently ran MiXCR on the 5' RACE reads; one entry per CDR3 protein. The sample carries approximately 490,000 distinct CDR3 sequences, roughly 22% recorded once. This sequence joins TRBV24-1 and TRBJ1-2; 8 positions agree with TRBD1. Material: PBMCs or a T cell subset sorted from them (not recorded which). The receptor comes from an adult woman who had mild COVID-19 (a few samples of this study predate the infection). Cell type and time point are not known. DNA of the CDR3: TGTGCCACCAGTGATCCGGGACAGGAATCTGGCTACACCTTC. Protein: CATSDPGQESGYTF.